This T cell receptor beta chain originates from a study of blood T cell repertoires in COVID-19. Study context: Whether acute or convalescent, the COVID-19 samples came from the United States, Italy and Spain.

Some clones are missing from TCRdb's copy, which holds only in-frame ones; the method was immunoSEQ multiplex PCR. The repertoire consists of about 220,000 clones, with just over 85% occurring once and the leading ten covering roughly 14%. Germline V gene lookup returns CDR1 SGDLS and CDR2 YYNGEE. This CDR3 has 16 residues. V was cut by 0 bases and J by 0 bases, with 13 bases left in between. Participants' own reports of clinical history determined their cohort assignment. The sequence was collected from a woman aged 45 to 65 with acute COVID-19. V gene TRBV9 combines with J gene TRBJ2-7; perhaps TRBD1 as D (5 bases). Sequencing used PBMCs or T cells enriched from blood (not recorded which). The CDR3 sequence is CASSVGLGPFSYEQYF. CDR3 sequence (DNA): TGTGCCAGCAGCGTAGGGCTGGGGCCCTTCTCCTACGAGCAGTACTTC.